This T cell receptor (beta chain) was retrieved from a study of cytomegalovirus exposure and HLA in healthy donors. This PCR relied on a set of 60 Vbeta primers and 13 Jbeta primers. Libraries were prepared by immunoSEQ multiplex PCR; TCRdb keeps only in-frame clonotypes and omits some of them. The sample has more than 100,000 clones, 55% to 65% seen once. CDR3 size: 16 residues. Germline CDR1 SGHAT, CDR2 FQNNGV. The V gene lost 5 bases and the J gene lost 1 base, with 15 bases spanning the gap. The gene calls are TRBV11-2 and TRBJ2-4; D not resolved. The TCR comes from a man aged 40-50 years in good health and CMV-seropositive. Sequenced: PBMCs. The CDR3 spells CASSRRIDSAKNIQYF. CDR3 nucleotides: TGTGCCAGCAGCCGACGGATTGACTCGGCCAAAAACATTCAGTACTTC.